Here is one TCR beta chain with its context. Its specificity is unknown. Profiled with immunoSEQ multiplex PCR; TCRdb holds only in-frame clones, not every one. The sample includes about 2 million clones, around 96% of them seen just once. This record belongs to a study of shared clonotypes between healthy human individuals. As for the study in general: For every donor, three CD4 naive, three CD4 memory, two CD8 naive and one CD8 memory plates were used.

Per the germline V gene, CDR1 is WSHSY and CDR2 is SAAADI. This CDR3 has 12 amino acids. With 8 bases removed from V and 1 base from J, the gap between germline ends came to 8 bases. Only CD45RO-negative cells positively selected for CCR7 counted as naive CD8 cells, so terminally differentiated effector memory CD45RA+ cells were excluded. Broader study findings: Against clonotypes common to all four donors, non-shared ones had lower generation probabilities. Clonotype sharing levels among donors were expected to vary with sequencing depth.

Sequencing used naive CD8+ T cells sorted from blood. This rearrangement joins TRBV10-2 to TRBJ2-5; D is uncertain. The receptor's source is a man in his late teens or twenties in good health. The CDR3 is CASSLVQETQYF. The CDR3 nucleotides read TGCGCCAGCTCCCTGGTCCAAGAGACCCAGTACTTC.